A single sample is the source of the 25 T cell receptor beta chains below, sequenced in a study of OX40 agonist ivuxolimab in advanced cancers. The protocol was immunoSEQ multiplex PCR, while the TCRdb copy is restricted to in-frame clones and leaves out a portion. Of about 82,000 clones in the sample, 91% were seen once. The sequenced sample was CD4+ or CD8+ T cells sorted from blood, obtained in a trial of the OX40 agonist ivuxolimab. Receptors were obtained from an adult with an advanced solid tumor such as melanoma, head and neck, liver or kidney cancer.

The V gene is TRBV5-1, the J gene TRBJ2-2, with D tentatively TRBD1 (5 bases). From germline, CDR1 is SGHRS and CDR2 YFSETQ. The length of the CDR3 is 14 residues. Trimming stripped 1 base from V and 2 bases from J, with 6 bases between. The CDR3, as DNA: TGCGCCAGCAGCTTGCAGGGTAACACCGGGGAGCTGTTTTTT. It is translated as CASSLQGNTGELFF.

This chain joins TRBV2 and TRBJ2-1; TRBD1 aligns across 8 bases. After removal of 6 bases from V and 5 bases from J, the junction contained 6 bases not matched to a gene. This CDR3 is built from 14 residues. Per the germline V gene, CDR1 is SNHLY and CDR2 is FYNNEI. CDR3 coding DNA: TGTGCCAGCAGGAGGACAGGGTTGGACAATGAGCAGTTCTTC. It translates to CASRRTGLDNEQFF.

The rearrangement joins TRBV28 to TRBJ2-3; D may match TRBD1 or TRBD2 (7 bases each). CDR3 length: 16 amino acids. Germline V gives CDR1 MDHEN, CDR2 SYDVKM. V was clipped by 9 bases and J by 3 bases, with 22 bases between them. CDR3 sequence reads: CARLFRGGGPTDTQYF. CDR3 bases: TGTGCCAGGCTCTTCAGGGGGGGAGGGCCGACAGATACGCAGTATTTT.

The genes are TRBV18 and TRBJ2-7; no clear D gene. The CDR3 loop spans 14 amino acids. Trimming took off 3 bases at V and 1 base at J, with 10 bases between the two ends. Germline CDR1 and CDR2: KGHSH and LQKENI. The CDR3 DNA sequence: TGTGCCAGCTCACCGGACGGATCTTCCTACGAGCAGTACTTC. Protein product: CASSPDGSSYEQYF.

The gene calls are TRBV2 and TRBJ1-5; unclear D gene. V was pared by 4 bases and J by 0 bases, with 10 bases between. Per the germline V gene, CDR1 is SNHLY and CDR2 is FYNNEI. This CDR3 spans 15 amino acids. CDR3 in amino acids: CASSGPEISNQPQHF. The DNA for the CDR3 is TGTGCCAGCAGTGGACCAGAGATTAGCAATCAGCCCCAGCATTTT.

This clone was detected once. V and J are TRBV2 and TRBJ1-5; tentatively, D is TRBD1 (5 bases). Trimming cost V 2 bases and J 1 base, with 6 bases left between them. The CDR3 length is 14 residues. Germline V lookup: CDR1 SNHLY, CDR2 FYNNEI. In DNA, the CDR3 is TGTGCCAGCAGTGAATGGGACAGCAATCAGCCCCAGCATTTT. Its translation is CASSEWDSNQPQHF.

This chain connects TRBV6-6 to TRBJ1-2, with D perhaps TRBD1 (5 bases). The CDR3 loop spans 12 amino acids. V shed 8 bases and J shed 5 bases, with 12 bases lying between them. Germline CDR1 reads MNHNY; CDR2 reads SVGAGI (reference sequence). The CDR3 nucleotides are TGTGCCAGCTTCCTGGAGGGGTATGGCTACACCTTC. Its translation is CASFLEGYGYTF.

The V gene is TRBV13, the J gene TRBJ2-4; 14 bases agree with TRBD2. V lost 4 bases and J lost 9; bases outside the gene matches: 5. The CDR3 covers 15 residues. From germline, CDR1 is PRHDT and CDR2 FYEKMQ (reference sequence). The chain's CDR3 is CASSSGLAGGGIQYF. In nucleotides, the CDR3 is TGTGCCAGCAGCTCCGGACTAGCGGGAGGCGGCATTCAGTACTTC.

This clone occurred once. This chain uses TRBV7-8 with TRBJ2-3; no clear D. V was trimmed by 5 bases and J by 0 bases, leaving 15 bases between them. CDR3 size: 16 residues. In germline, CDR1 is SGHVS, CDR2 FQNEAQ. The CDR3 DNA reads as TGTGCCAGCAGCCCCAGGCGCTTCGGTAGCACAGATACGCAGTATTTT. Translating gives CASSPRRFGSTDTQYF.

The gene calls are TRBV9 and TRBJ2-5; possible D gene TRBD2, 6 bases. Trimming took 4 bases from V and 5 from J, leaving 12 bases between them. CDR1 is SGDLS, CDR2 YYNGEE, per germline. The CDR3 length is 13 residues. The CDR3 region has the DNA TGTGCCAGCAGCTCCCGGGGAGGTGAGACCCAGTACTTC. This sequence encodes CASSSRGGETQYF.

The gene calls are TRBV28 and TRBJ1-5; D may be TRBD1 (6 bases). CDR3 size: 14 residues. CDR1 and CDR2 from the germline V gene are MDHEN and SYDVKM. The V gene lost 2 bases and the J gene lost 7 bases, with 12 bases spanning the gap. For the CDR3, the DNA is TGTGCCAGCAGTTTAAGGGGGTTTCGGCAGCCCCAGCATTTT. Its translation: CASSLRGFRQPQHF.

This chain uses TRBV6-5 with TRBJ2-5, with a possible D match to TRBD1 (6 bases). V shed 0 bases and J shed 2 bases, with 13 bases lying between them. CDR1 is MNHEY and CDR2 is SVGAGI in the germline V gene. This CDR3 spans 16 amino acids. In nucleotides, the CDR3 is TGTGCCAGCAGTTACTCGATGTGGACAGTTCAAGAGACCCAGTACTTC. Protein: CASSYSMWTVQETQYF.

CDR3 region: CASSEVAGGKNIQYF. The CDR3 nucleotides are TGTGCCAGCAGTGAGGTGGCAGGGGGCAAAAACATTCAGTACTTC. The chain joins TRBV2 to TRBJ2-4; 7 nucleotides match TRBD1. This CDR3 has 15 amino acids. CDR1 and CDR2 from the germline V gene are SNHLY and FYNNEI. The V segment lost 3 bases and the J segment 3 bases; nucleotides outside the gene matches: 5.

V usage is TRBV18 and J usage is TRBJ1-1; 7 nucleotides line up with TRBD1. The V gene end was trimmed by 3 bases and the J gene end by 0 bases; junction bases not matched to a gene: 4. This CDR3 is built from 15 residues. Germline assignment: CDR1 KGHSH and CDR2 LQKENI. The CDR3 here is CASSPWTGVNTEAFF. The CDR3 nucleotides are TGTGCCAGCTCACCCTGGACAGGAGTGAACACTGAAGCTTTCTTT.

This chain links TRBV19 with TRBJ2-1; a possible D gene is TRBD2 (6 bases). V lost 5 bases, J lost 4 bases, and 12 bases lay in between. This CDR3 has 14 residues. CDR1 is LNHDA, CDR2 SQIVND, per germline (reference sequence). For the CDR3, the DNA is TGTGCCAGTAGTGAGGGACTTCGTTACAATGAGCAGTTCTTC. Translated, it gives CASSEGLRYNEQFF.

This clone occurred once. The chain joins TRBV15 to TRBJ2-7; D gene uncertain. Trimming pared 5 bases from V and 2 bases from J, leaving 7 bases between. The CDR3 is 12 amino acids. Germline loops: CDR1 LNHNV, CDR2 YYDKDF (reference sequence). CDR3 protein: CATSAGTYEQYF. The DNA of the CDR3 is TGTGCCACCAGCGCTGGGACCTACGAGCAGTACTTC.

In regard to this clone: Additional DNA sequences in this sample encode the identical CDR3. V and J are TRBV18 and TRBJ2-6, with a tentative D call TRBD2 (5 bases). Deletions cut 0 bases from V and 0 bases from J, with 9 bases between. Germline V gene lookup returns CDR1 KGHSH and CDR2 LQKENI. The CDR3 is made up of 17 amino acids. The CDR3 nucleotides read TGTGCCAGCTCACCACCGGAAGGGAGCTCTGGGGCCAACGTCCTGACTTTC. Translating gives CASSPPEGSSGANVLTF. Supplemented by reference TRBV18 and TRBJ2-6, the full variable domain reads NAGVMQNPRHLVRRRGQEARLRCSPMKGHSHVYWYRQLPEEGLKFMVYLQKENIIDESGMPKERFSAEFPKEGPSILRIQQVVRGDSAAYFCASSPPEGSSGANVLTFGAGSRLTVL.

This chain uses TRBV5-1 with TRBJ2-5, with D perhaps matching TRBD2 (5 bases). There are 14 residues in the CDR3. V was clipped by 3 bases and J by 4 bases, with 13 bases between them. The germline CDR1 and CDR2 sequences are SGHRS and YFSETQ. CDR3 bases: TGCGCCAGCAGCTCGGGCCGAGGGAGAGAGACCCAGTACTTC. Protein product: CASSSGRGRETQYF.

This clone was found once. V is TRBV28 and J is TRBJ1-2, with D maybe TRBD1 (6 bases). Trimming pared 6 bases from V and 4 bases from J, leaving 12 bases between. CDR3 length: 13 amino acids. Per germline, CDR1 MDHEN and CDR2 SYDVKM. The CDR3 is CASSRGQFYGYTF. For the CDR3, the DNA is TGTGCCAGCAGCCGGGGGCAATTCTATGGCTACACCTTC.

CDR3 bases: TGTGCCAGCAGTGGGGGGGGGAATGAAAAACTGTTTTTT. This codes for CASSGGGNEKLFF. This chain uses TRBV28 with TRBJ1-4; tentatively, D is TRBD1 (5 bases). The V gene lost 5 bases and the J gene lost 5 bases, with 9 bases spanning the gap. The germline CDR1 and CDR2 sequences are MDHEN and SYDVKM. The CDR3 extends over 13 amino acids.

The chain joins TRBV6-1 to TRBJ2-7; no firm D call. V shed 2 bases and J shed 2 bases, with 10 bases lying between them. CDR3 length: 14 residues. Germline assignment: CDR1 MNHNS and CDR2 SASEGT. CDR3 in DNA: TGTGCCAGCAGTGAATCTGGCAGGACCTACGAGCAGTACTTC. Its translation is CASSESGRTYEQYF.

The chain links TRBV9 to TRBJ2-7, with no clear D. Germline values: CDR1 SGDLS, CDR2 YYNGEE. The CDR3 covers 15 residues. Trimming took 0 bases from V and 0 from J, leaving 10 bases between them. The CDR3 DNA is TGTGCCAGCAGCGTAGGGACCCTTTCCTCCTACGAGCAGTACTTC. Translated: CASSVGTLSSYEQYF.

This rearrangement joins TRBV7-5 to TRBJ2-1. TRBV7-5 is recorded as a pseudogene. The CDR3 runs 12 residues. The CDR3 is CARSSLKGEQFF. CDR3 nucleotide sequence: TGTGCCAGAAGCTCCCTTAAGGGTGAGCAGTTCTTC.

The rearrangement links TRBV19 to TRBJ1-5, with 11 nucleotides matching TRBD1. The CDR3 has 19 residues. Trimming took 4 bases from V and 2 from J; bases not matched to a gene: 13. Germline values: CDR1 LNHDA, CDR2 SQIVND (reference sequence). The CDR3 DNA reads TGTGCCAGTAGTACGAATCCTCGGACAGGGGGCAATGGCAATCAGCCCCAGCATTTT. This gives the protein CASSTNPRTGGNGNQPQHF.

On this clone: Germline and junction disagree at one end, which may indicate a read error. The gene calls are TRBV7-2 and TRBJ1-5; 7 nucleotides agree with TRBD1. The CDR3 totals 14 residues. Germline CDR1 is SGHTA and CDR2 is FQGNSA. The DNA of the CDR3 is TGTGCCAGCAGCTTAGGAGGGGGCAAACAGCCCCAGCATTTT. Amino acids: CASSLGGGKQPQHF.